Below are 9 T cell receptor beta chains sequenced from a single sample in a study of shared T cell receptors in the human thymus. The data were produced by immunoSEQ multiplex PCR, yet TCRdb's version contains in-frame clones alone and is incomplete. The data contain just under 550,000 clones, about four fifths of them singletons. This sample was shared with a second study, whose subject was human thymus T cells.

The sequencing input was thymocytes. These receptor sequences come from a boy younger than two with a congenital heart defect.

The chain couples TRBV4-1 to TRBJ2-7; D is possibly TRBD1 (6 bases). V shed 0 bases and J shed 1 base, with 28 bases lying between them. Germline CDR1 and CDR2: MGHRA and YSYEKL. The CDR3 length is 21 residues. CDR3 amino acids: CASSQDRRTARMPQSSYEQYF. CDR3 DNA sequence: TGCGCCAGCAGCCAAGATCGAAGGACAGCACGGATGCCACAGTCTTCCTACGAGCAGTACTTC.

The gene calls are TRBV13 and TRBJ2-1; maybe TRBD1 (8 bases). Germline V CDR1 and CDR2: PRHDT, FYEKMQ (reference sequence). CDR3 size: 19 residues. Between the trimmed V and J ends, which lost 1 base and 2 bases, there was a span of 21 bases. CDR3 DNA sequence: TGTGCCAGCAGCTTAGAGACAGGGGCGGGCGGGGGACCCTACAATGAGCAGTTCTTC. This gives the protein CASSLETGAGGGPYNEQFF. The full variable domain, its missing parts supplied by reference TRBV13 and TRBJ2-1, is AAGVIQSPRHLIKEKRETATLKCYPIPRHDTVYWYQQGPGQDPQFLISFYEKMQSDKGSIPDRFSAQQFSDYHSELNMSSLELGDSALYFCASSLETGAGGGPYNEQFFGPGTRLTVL.

The chain is built from TRBV27 and TRBJ2-1, with unresolved D. With 5 bases removed from V and 10 bases from J, the gap between germline ends came to 12 bases. CDR3 length: 12 residues. Germline-derived CDR1 and CDR2 are MNHEY and SMNVEV (reference sequence). In DNA, the CDR3 is TGTGCCAGCAGTGTGATAATGCGGGAGCAGTTCTTC. Translating gives CASSVIMREQFF.

The chain joins TRBV27 to TRBJ1-4; possibly TRBD1 for D (6 bases). Trimming stripped 4 bases from V and 5 bases from J, with 14 bases between. From germline, CDR1 is MNHEY and CDR2 SMNVEV (reference sequence). CDR3 length equals 15 residues. The CDR3 nucleotides are TGTGCCAGCAGTTCTCTGGACAGTTGGAATGAAAAACTGTTTTTT. Its protein is CASSSLDSWNEKLFF.

The CDR3 reads CASSIRDKSFQETQYF. The CDR3 DNA is TGCGCCAGCAGCATCCGGGACAAGAGTTTCCAAGAGACCCAGTACTTC. The rearrangement links TRBV5-1 to TRBJ2-5; D is perhaps TRBD1 (6 bases). The CDR3 sequence is 16 residues long. CDR1 and CDR2 from the germline V gene are SGHRS and YFSETQ. V was cut by 4 bases and J by 1 base, with 17 bases left in between.

The rearrangement joins TRBV5-6 to TRBJ1-2, with D possibly being TRBD1 (5 bases). The V and J ends lost 2 bases and 2 bases respectively, with 13 bases between them. The length of the CDR3 is 15 residues. Germline CDR1 SGHDT, CDR2 YYEEEE. The CDR3, as DNA: TGTGCCAGCAGCTTATGTTGGGGGGACAACTATGGCTACACCTTC. Its protein is CASSLCWGDNYGYTF.

In this sample, this clone turned up once. The V call is TRBV7-8, the J call TRBJ2-3; the match to TRBD2 covers 10 bases. Germline-derived CDR1 and CDR2 are SGHVS and FQNEAQ. This CDR3 has 14 residues. The ends lost 5 bases at V and 5 bases at J; junction bases unmatched: 4. CDR3 residues: CASSQGLALDTQYF. DNA for the CDR3: TGTGCCAGCAGCCAGGGACTAGCGTTAGATACGCAGTATTTT.

The chain joins TRBV4-2 to TRBJ2-7, with D possibly being TRBD2 (6 bases). V dropped 0 bases and J dropped 2 bases, with 20 bases sitting between them. CDR1 and CDR2 from the germline V gene are LGHNA and YNFKEQ. The CDR3 is made up of 18 amino acids. The CDR3 nucleotides are TGTGCCAGCAGCCAAGATCGGTCTAGCGAGAAGAGACCCTACGAGCAGTACTTC. Encoded protein: CASSQDRSSEKRPYEQYF.

This chain uses TRBV29-1 with TRBJ2-1; maybe TRBD2 (7 bases). V was pared by 6 bases and J by 5 bases, with 17 bases between. Germline V CDR1 and CDR2: SQVTM, ANQGSEA. The CDR3 has 14 amino acids. The CDR3 sequence is CSVERGGLHNEQFF. The CDR3 bases are TGCAGCGTGGAAAGGGGGGGATTACACAATGAGCAGTTCTTC.